This T cell receptor beta chain was obtained from a study of T cells in Graves' hyperthyroidism and ophthalmopathy. Regarding the study as a whole: Blood also showed most of the thyroid clonotypes that were expanded above 0.001.

RNA transcripts provided the source from which TCR beta CDR3 regions were amplified. The HTBI set primed first-round TCR CDR3 RT-PCR. TCRdb redid the calling of the multiplex PCR reads with MiXCR, one entry per CDR3 protein. Found here are hundreds of thousands of distinct CDR3 sequences, roughly 14% of them singletons; the top ten hold around 4.5%. CDR1 SGHRS and CDR2 YFSETQ come from the germline V gene. The CDR3 has 14 residues. Trimming removed 0 bases from V and 8 bases from J, with 14 bases in between. This clonotype has ten or more counts. The antigen remains unidentified. This receptor was identified in a middle-aged woman with Graves' ophthalmopathy. The rearrangement joins TRBV5-1 to TRBJ1-2; D not resolved. Sample: blood. The CDR3 reads CASSLDLGQTGYTF. CDR3 DNA sequence: TGCGCCAGCAGCTTGGATTTGGGCCAGACGGGCTACACCTTC.